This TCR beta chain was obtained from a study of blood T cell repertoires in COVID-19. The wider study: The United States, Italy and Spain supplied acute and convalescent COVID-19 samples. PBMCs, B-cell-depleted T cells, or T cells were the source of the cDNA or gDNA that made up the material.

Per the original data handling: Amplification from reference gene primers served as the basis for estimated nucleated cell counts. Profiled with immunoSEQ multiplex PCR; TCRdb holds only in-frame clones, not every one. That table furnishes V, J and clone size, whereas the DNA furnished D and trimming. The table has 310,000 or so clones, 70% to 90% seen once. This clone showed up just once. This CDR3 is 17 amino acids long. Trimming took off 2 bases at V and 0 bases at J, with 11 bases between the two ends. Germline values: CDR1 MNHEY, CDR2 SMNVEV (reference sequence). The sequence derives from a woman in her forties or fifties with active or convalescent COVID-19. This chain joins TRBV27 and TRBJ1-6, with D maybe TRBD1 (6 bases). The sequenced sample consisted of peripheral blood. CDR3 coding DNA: TGTGCCAGCAGTTTAGTAGGGGGAAGCTCCTATAATTCACCCCTCCACTTT. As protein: CASSLVGGSSYNSPLHF.